One and the same sample provided the 20 T cell receptor beta chains below, sequenced in a study of T cell changes during pregnancy in multiple sclerosis. The repertoire was sequenced with immunoSEQ multiplex PCR; TCRdb's copy has only in-frame clones and lacks some. The sample has approximately 51,000 clones, 85% to 95% seen once. The specimen was CD4+ T cells from peripheral blood mononuclear cells, collected in the second trimester of pregnancy. These receptors all stem from a female donor with multiple sclerosis, enrolled in a pregnancy study.

The V gene is TRBV7-2, the J gene TRBJ2-5, with TRBD1 as a possible D gene (6 bases). This CDR3 has 15 amino acids. Germline CDR1 SGHTA, CDR2 FQGNSA. V was clipped by 1 base and J by 5 bases, with 14 bases between them. The CDR3 loop is CASSLGTDWRETQYF. The CDR3 bases are TGTGCCAGCAGCTTAGGGACAGACTGGAGGGAGACCCAGTACTTC.

The V and J genes are TRBV7-8 and TRBJ1-1, with no clear D. CDR1 is SGHVS and CDR2 is FQNEAQ in the germline V gene. Trimming removed 5 bases from V and 1 base from J, with 17 bases in between. The CDR3 loop spans 16 amino acids. The CDR3 here is CASSRWAMAANTEAFF. The CDR3 region has the DNA TGTGCCAGCAGCCGTTGGGCGATGGCAGCGAACACTGAAGCTTTCTTT.

V gene TRBV9 combines with J gene TRBJ2-3; TRBD1 matches 7 bases. This CDR3 contains 15 residues. CDR1 SGDLS and CDR2 YYNGEE come from the germline V gene. Trimming removed 1 base from V and 3 bases from J; junction bases left unmatched: 5. CDR3 DNA: TGTGCCAGCAGCGTATGGGACAGCTATACAGATACGCAGTATTTT. Amino acid sequence: CASSVWDSYTDTQYF.

The chain employs TRBV11-2 and TRBJ1-5; D perhaps matches TRBD1 (6 bases). The CDR3 consists of 15 residues. CDR1 and CDR2 from the germline V gene are SGHAT and FQNNGV. The V end lost 1 base, the J end lost 10 bases, and 17 bases lay between the germline ends. The CDR3 bases are TGTGCCAGCAGCTTAGCGCCAGGGGTGTCACTACCCCAGCATTTT. Its protein product is CASSLAPGVSLPQHF.

The CDR3, as DNA: TGCGCCAGCAGCTCGACAGGGGGTAGCTCTGGAAACACCATATATTTT. This encodes CASSSTGGSSGNTIYF. The rearrangement joins TRBV5-1 to TRBJ1-3; 9 nucleotides agree with TRBD1. Trimming cost V 3 bases and J 0 bases; bases outside gene matches: 4. The CDR3 consists of 16 residues. CDR1 and CDR2 (germline): SGHRS, YFSETQ.

The J gene is TRBJ1-2, the V gene TRBV30, with D perhaps TRBD1 (5 bases). Germline CDR1 GTSNPN, CDR2 SVGIG (reference sequence). The CDR3 covers 14 residues. Trimming took 1 base from V and 4 from J, leaving 13 bases between them. The CDR3 loop reads CAWSGQTVIYGYTF. CDR3 nucleotide sequence: TGTGCCTGGAGTGGACAGACCGTCATCTATGGCTACACCTTC.

The V gene is TRBV6-1, the J gene TRBJ1-2; D not certain. Germline CDR1 and CDR2: MNHNS and SASEGT. V lost 0 bases and J 8 bases, leaving 19 bases between the germline ends. CDR3 length: 16 residues. The CDR3 region is CASSEARPTLPGGYTF. CDR3 nucleotide sequence: TGTGCCAGCAGTGAAGCTCGCCCGACTCTCCCCGGAGGCTACACCTTC.

This clone was observed a single time. V gene TRBV5-6 combines with J gene TRBJ2-7; 7 bases align to TRBD2. The J segment lost 0 bases and the V segment lost 3 bases, leaving 6 bases of the junction unmatched. The CDR3 is 15 amino acids. Per germline, CDR1 SGHDT and CDR2 YYEEEE. The DNA for the CDR3 is TGTGCCAGCAGCTCGCGGGGGTTTTACTCCTACGAGCAGTACTTC. This sequence encodes CASSSRGFYSYEQYF. Drawing the rest from reference TRBV5-6 and TRBJ2-7, the complete variable domain is DAGVTQSPTHLIKTRGQQVTLRCSPKSGHDTVSWYQQALGQGPQFIFQYYEEEERQRGNFPDRFSGHQFPNYSSELNVNALLLGDSALYLCASSSRGFYSYEQYFGPGTRLTVT.

The rearrangement links TRBV27 to TRBJ2-7; TRBD1 agrees at 7 bases. There are 16 residues in the CDR3. J lost 4 bases, V lost 3 bases, and 12 bases had no gene match. CDR1 MNHEY and CDR2 SMNVEV come from the germline V gene (reference sequence). The CDR3 sequence is CASSFWGKDRRYEQYF. The CDR3 coding sequence is TGTGCCAGCAGTTTTTGGGGTAAGGACAGGAGGTACGAGCAGTACTTC.

The chain joins TRBV7-8 to TRBJ1-6; perhaps TRBD1 as D (5 bases). This CDR3 spans 17 amino acids. Germline V gene data show CDR1 as SGHVS and CDR2 as FQNEAQ. V shed 1 base and J shed 5 bases, with 15 bases lying between them. The CDR3 DNA sequence: TGTGCCAGCAGCTTAGTCAGTGGGGGGTTCAATAATTCACCCCTCCACTTT. It codes for CASSLVSGGFNNSPLHF.

This chain connects TRBV6-6 to TRBJ2-7; D is ambiguous. This CDR3 region has 14 residues. Trimming removed 7 bases from V and 7 bases from J, with 20 bases in between. Germline CDR1 MNHNY, CDR2 SVGAGI (reference sequence). Here the CDR3 DNA reads TGTGCCAGCACCAATGACAAGTACCGTCGGGAGCAGTACTTC. Translating gives CASTNDKYRREQYF.

J is TRBJ1-2 and V is TRBV7-2; 7 nucleotides line up with TRBD1. J lost 3 bases, V lost 5 bases, and 3 bases had no gene match. CDR1 SGHTA and CDR2 FQGNSA come from the germline V gene. The CDR3 length is 13 residues. CDR3 DNA sequence: TGTGCCAGCAGCCAGGGACAGTACTATGGCTACACCTTC. Its translation is CASSQGQYYGYTF.

V gene TRBV30 combines with J gene TRBJ1-5; 8 bases are a match to TRBD1. The CDR3 loop spans 13 amino acids. CDR1 and CDR2 (germline): GTSNPN, SVGIG (reference sequence). J gave up 5 bases and V 5 bases, and 5 bases lay outside the gene matches. CDR3 bases: TGTGCCTGGGGGACAGGTAATGATCAGCCCCAGCATTTT. The encoded protein is CAWGTGNDQPQHF.

The chain carries TRBV10-2 and TRBJ1-2; no firm D call. Per the germline V gene, CDR1 is WSHSY and CDR2 is SAAADI. V was pared by 3 bases and J by 3 bases, with 14 bases between. The CDR3 sequence is 15 residues long. The CDR3 spells CASSDRRRVDYGYTF. CDR3 DNA: TGCGCCAGCAGTGATCGGAGGCGGGTAGACTATGGCTACACCTTC.

The V gene is TRBV7-2, the J gene TRBJ1-4, with TRBD1 identical over 11 bases. Germline values: CDR1 SGHTA, CDR2 FQGNSA. The CDR3 is made up of 14 amino acids. V shed 5 bases, J shed 8 bases, and the junction held 4 bases outside the gene matches. CDR3 bases: TGTGCCAGCAGCCTCCGGGACAGGGGGGAAAAACTGTTTTTT. Its protein product is CASSLRDRGEKLFF.

This clone appeared a few times. The V call is TRBV28, the J call TRBJ1-2, with D possibly TRBD1 on 5 matching bases. Germline CDR1 and CDR2: MDHEN and SYDVKM. V was shortened by 7 bases and J by 8 bases, with 17 bases between the two germline ends. The CDR3 runs to 13 residues. This CDR3 reads CASTSYPGGGYTF. The DNA for the CDR3 is TGTGCCAGCACCTCTTACCCTGGGGGGGGCTACACCTTC.

The V and J genes are TRBV14 and TRBJ2-5; D gene uncertain. The germline gives CDR1 SGHDN, CDR2 FVKESK. Trimming took 1 base from V and 4 from J, leaving 7 bases between them. CDR3 length: 13 amino acids. The CDR3 sequence: CASSQGWAETQYF. The CDR3 DNA follows: TGTGCCAGCAGCCAAGGGTGGGCAGAGACCCAGTACTTC. Using reference TRBV14 and TRBJ2-5 for the parts outside the CDR3, the full variable domain is EAGVTQFPSHSVIEKGQTVTLRCDPISGHDNLYWYRRVMGKEIKFLLHFVKESKQDESGMPNNRFLAERTGGTYSTLKVQPAELEDSGVYFCASSQGWAETQYFGPGTRLLVL.

The V gene is TRBV4-1, the J gene TRBJ2-2, with D tentatively TRBD2 (7 bases). The ends were cut back, 6 bases at V and 7 bases at J, with 18 bases in the middle. This CDR3 has 15 amino acids. Germline V gene lookup returns CDR1 MGHRA and CDR2 YSYEKL. CDR3 in amino acids: CASRESGGAGGELFF. In DNA, the CDR3 is TGCGCCAGCAGGGAGAGTGGGGGGGCGGGCGGGGAGCTGTTTTTT.

Turning to this clone: Other DNA sequences from this sample encode an identical CDR3 as well. The rearrangement joins TRBV29-1 to TRBJ2-5; D possibly corresponds to TRBD2 (6 bases). The CDR3 covers 10 residues. The ends were cut back, 6 bases at V and 5 bases at J, with 7 bases in the middle. The germline gives CDR1 SQVTM, CDR2 ANQGSEA. This CDR3 reads CSVGGETQYF. The CDR3 DNA is TGCAGCGTAGGAGGGGAGACCCAGTACTTC.

V and J are TRBV5-4 and TRBJ2-6; possible D gene TRBD1, 6 bases. Per germline, CDR1 SGHNT and CDR2 YYREEE (reference sequence). The CDR3 spans 16 residues. Trimming cost V 4 bases and J 0 bases, with 11 bases left between them. In DNA form, the CDR3 reads TGTGCCAGCAGCCTGCCGGACAGCTCTGGGGCCAACGTCCTGACTTTC. Residues: CASSLPDSSGANVLTF.